This entry features one T cell receptor (beta chain) sequence. The data are from a study of cytomegalovirus exposure and HLA in healthy donors. Primers for the PCR totalled 60 Vbeta and 13 Jbeta. Sequencing used immunoSEQ multiplex PCR; TCRdb keeps in-frame clones, though not all of them. The sample totals roughly 88,000 clones. The germline V gene has CDR1 MDHEN and CDR2 SYDVKM. V gave up 5 bases and J gave up 6 bases, with 16 bases separating them. The CDR3 covers 15 residues. The sequencing sample was made of PBMCs. This receptor was obtained from a man aged 50-60 years in good health and CMV-seropositive. The chain has TRBV28 and TRBJ1-4, with a possible D match to TRBD1 (5 bases). CDR3 sequence reads: CASSPGGTAHEKLFF. The CDR3 bases are TGTGCCAGCAGTCCAGGCGGGACGGCCCATGAAAAACTGTTTTTT.